This entry describes one T cell receptor beta chain. Its specificity is unknown. This sample stems from a study of T cells in tumors after PD-1 blockade. Turning to the study itself: No patient had prior checkpoint blockade, systemic immunosuppression, or radiotherapy within 4 weeks. On average, peripheral blood gave about 120,000 TCR templates and over 35,000 unique clonotypes.

Data came from immunoSEQ multiplex PCR; TCRdb stores just in-frame clones and leaves some out. The sample holds tens of thousands of clones, approximately 79% seen once. Template: tumor biopsy or peripheral blood genomic DNA, roughly 550-6,500 ng per sample. Study results and caveats: Blood contained approximately 43% of the tumor's TCR clonotypes.

CDR3 size: 14 residues. From germline, CDR1 is MGHRA and CDR2 YSYEKL. Trimming took 2 bases from V and 9 from J, leaving 14 bases between them. This specimen consisted of PBMCs, obtained after anti-PD-1 treatment. This receptor was taken from a human donor with basal cell carcinoma. The rearrangement links TRBV4-1 to TRBJ2-1; D unresolved. The CDR3 DNA sequence: TGCGCCAGCAGCCAACCCCAGAGTAGGCCTGAGCAGTTCTTC. Amino acid sequence: CASSQPQSRPEQFF.